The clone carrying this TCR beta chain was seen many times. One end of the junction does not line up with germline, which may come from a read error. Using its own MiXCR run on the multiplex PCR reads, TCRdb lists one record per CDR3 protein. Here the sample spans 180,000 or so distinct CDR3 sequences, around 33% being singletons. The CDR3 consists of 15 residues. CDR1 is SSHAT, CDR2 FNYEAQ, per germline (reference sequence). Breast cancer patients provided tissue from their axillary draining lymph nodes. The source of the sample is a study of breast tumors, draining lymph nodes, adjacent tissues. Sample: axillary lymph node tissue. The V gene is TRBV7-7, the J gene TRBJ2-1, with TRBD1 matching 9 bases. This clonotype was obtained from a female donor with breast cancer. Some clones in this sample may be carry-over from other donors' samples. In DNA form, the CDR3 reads TGTGCTAGCAGCCCAAGACAGGGGGGAATGAATGAGCAGTTCTTC. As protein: CASSPRQGGMNEQFF.